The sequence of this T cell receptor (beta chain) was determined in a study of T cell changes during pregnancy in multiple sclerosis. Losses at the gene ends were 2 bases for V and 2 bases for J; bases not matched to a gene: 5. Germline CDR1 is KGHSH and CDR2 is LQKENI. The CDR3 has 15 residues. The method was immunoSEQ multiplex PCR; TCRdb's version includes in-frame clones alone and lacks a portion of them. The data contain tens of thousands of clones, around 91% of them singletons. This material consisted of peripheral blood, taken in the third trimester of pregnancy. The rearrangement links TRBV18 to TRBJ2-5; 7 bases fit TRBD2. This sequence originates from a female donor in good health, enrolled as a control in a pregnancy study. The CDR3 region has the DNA TGTGCCAGCTCACCATCGGCTAGCGGACAAGAGACCCAGTACTTC. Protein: CASSPSASGQETQYF.